This passage covers 5 T cell receptor beta chains from one sample sequenced in a study of cytomegalovirus exposure and HLA in healthy donors. PCR primers comprised 60 Vbeta and 13 Jbeta primers. Clones were sequenced by immunoSEQ multiplex PCR, and TCRdb holds only the in-frame ones, with some missing. The sample includes 150,000 to 200,000 clones, about 75% of them seen just once. The source material was PBMCs. All receptors derive from a female donor in good health and CMV-seronegative.

This rearrangement joins TRBV2 to TRBJ2-1; 7 bases match TRBD2. V lost 0 bases to trimming and J lost 3 bases; unmatched junction nucleotides: 5. Germline CDR1 is SNHLY and CDR2 is FYNNEI. The CDR3 length is 16 residues. CDR3 nucleotides: TGTGCCAGCAGTGAAGCACTAGCGCCAGTCTACAATGAGCAGTTCTTC. It encodes CASSEALAPVYNEQFF.

The chain uses TRBV6-1 and TRBJ1-2; weak D call: TRBD1 (5 bases). V was cut by 1 base and J by 5 bases, with 14 bases left in between. The CDR3 is made up of 15 amino acids. Germline CDR1 MNHNS, CDR2 SASEGT. This chain's CDR3 is CASSEVAGDLYGYTF. CDR3 sequence (DNA): TGTGCCAGCAGTGAAGTAGCGGGGGACCTTTATGGCTACACCTTC.

The rearrangement uses TRBV6-5 and TRBJ1-3, with a weak D call TRBD1 (6 bases). The V gene's germline CDR1 is MNHEY and CDR2 SVGAGI. This CDR3 comprises 15 residues. The V end was cut by 6 bases, the J end by 8 bases, with 20 bases between. Written as DNA, the CDR3 is TGTGCCAGCAGGCAGGGGATAGGAAGCGGGGACACCATATATTTT. Protein sequence: CASRQGIGSGDTIYF.

This clone was seen a few times. V usage is TRBV18 and J usage is TRBJ2-5; a weak D match, TRBD1 (6 bases). The CDR3 length is 14 residues. V was shortened by 2 bases and J by 1 base, with 8 bases between the two germline ends. The germline CDR1 and CDR2 sequences are KGHSH and LQKENI. CDR3: CASSPWGRQETQYF. Written as DNA, the CDR3 is TGTGCCAGCTCACCATGGGGGCGCCAAGAGACCCAGTACTTC.

The gene calls are TRBV6-5 and TRBJ2-5, with D tentatively TRBD2 (5 bases). Trimming stripped 6 bases from V and 5 bases from J, with 10 bases between. CDR3 size: 12 residues. Per germline, CDR1 MNHEY and CDR2 SVGAGI. For the CDR3, the DNA is TGTGCCAGCAGAGACGGACTGGAGACCCAGTACTTC. Protein sequence: CASRDGLETQYF.